This passage covers 21 T cell receptor beta chains from one sample sequenced in a study of blood T cell repertoires in COVID-19. Sequencing used immunoSEQ multiplex PCR; TCRdb keeps in-frame clones, though not all of them. The table includes a few hundred thousand clones, roughly 87% detected once. The sequencing sample was made of peripheral blood. The receptors were gathered from a woman aged 50 to 65 who had recovered from COVID-19.

This clone was found once. V gene TRBV11-2 combines with J gene TRBJ2-7; D possibly corresponds to TRBD2 (5 bases). The V end was cut by 5 bases, the J end by 5 bases, with 28 bases between. The CDR3 has 18 residues. Germline values: CDR1 SGHAT, CDR2 FQNNGV. CDR3 sequence reads: CASSAGLEPAYKRDEQYF. The CDR3 coding sequence is TGTGCCAGCAGCGCCGGACTTGAGCCAGCTTACAAACGCGACGAGCAGTACTTC.

The chain carries TRBV6-5 and TRBJ2-3, with a weak D call TRBD1 (5 bases). Trimming removed 7 bases at V and 4 bases at J, with 15 bases between. This CDR3 is built from 14 residues. Looked up from germline, CDR1 is MNHEY and CDR2 is SVGAGI. Here the CDR3 DNA reads TGTGCCAGCACTATAAGGGCCAGGGCAGATACGCAGTATTTT. This codes for CASTIRARADTQYF.

The rearrangement uses TRBV19 and TRBJ1-1, with a tentative D call TRBD1 (6 bases). V was trimmed by 4 bases and J by 1 base, leaving 13 bases between them. The CDR3 spans 15 residues. Germline CDR1 LNHDA, CDR2 SQIVND (reference sequence). The DNA of the CDR3 is TGTGCCAGTAGTACGGGAGGACAGAGGAACACTGAAGCTTTCTTT. This gives the protein CASSTGGQRNTEAFF.

The genes are TRBV13 and TRBJ1-1, with a weak D call TRBD1 (6 bases). CDR1 and CDR2 from the germline V gene are PRHDT and FYEKMQ (reference sequence). This CDR3 comprises 14 residues. V was shortened by 1 base and J by 8 bases, with 14 bases between the two germline ends. Written as DNA, the CDR3 is TGTGCCAGCAGCTTAGTCGGCAAGCAGGGGGAAGCTTTCTTT. Protein product: CASSLVGKQGEAFF.

The chain couples TRBV2 to TRBJ2-6, with 10 bases lining up with TRBD1. This CDR3 contains 18 residues. Germline V gene lookup returns CDR1 SNHLY and CDR2 FYNNEI. Losses at the gene ends were 2 bases for V and 3 bases for J; bases not matched to a gene: 7. CDR3 sequence: CASSELGQGIGGANVLTF. In nucleotides, the CDR3 is TGTGCCAGCAGTGAATTGGGACAGGGGATCGGTGGGGCCAACGTCCTGACTTTC.

Only a few counts were recorded for this clone. The J gene is TRBJ2-1, the V gene TRBV11-1, with TRBD2 matching 10 bases. Germline assignment: CDR1 SGHAT and CDR2 FQDESV (reference sequence). This CDR3 contains 14 residues. The V segment lost 6 bases and the J segment 4 bases; nucleotides outside the gene matches: 3. The CDR3 region is CASRAGGKYNEQFF. For the CDR3, the DNA is TGTGCCAGCAGAGCGGGAGGGAAATACAATGAGCAGTTCTTC.

The chain recombines TRBV27 with TRBJ1-6, with TRBD1 matching 9 bases. Germline V gene data show CDR1 as MNHEY and CDR2 as SMNVEV (reference sequence). The V segment lost 4 bases and the J segment 6 bases; nucleotides outside the gene matches: 16. The CDR3 runs 19 residues. For the CDR3, the DNA is TGTGCCAGCAGTTCGCGTACAGGGGGCTTTGGGGGATCTAATTCACCCCTCCACTTT. It encodes CASSSRTGGFGGSNSPLHF.

This clone was detected once. V usage is TRBV30 and J usage is TRBJ2-7; tentative D call: TRBD1 (6 bases). Germline CDR1 reads GTSNPN; CDR2 reads SVGIG (reference sequence). V lost 3 bases and J 2 bases, leaving 11 bases between the germline ends. The CDR3 is made up of 13 amino acids. The CDR3 protein is CAWSGGQTYEQYF. The DNA of the CDR3 is TGTGCCTGGAGCGGTGGACAGACCTACGAGCAGTACTTC.

This chain joins TRBV4-1 and TRBJ1-4, with 7 bases that match TRBD1. J lost 8 bases, V lost 0 bases, and 6 bases had no gene match. CDR3 length: 15 amino acids. CDR1 and CDR2 from the germline V gene are MGHRA and YSYEKL. CDR3 sequence: CASSQDKQGYEKLFF. In DNA, the CDR3 is TGCGCCAGCAGCCAAGATAAACAGGGGTACGAAAAACTGTTTTTT.

The chain has TRBV19 and TRBJ1-1; D is perhaps TRBD1 (5 bases). Germline CDR1 LNHDA, CDR2 SQIVND (reference sequence). The CDR3 totals 15 residues. Trimming pared 5 bases from V and 2 bases from J, leaving 15 bases between. The CDR3 region is CASSSRVRLNTEAFF. DNA of the CDR3: TGTGCCAGTAGTTCCAGGGTCCGATTAAACACTGAAGCTTTCTTT.

The chain uses TRBV14 and TRBJ1-2; no firm D call. The V end was cut by 0 bases, the J end by 5 bases, with 16 bases between. Germline lookup yields CDR1 SGHDN and CDR2 FVKESK. CDR3 length equals 16 residues. CDR3 amino acids: CASSQDLHTESYGYTF. Written as DNA, the CDR3 is TGTGCCAGCAGCCAAGATCTTCATACAGAGTCTTATGGCTACACCTTC.

The CDR3 here is CAISEIEGQPQHF. Written as DNA, the CDR3 is TGTGCCATCAGTGAGATCGAGGGTCAGCCCCAGCATTTT. The chain employs TRBV10-3 and TRBJ1-5; D remains unclear. This CDR3 contains 13 residues. V lost 2 bases, J lost 6 bases, and 8 bases lay in between. Germline CDR1 reads ENHRY; CDR2 reads SYGVKD.

This sequence joins TRBV3-1 (or the pseudogene TRBV3-2) and TRBJ2-1; no clear D gene. CDR1 LGHDT and CDR2 YNNKEL come from the germline V gene (reference sequence). Deletions cut 0 bases from V and 6 bases from J, with 9 bases between. The CDR3 length is 14 residues. The CDR3: CASSQDLSVNEQFF. The CDR3 DNA reads TGTGCCAGCAGCCAAGATCTGAGCGTCAATGAGCAGTTCTTC.

As to this clone: The sample carries other DNA sequences with the same CDR3. The chain combines TRBV18 with TRBJ2-7; a weak D match, TRBD1 (6 bases). This CDR3 contains 13 residues. Germline assignment: CDR1 KGHSH and CDR2 LQKENI. The V and J ends lost 6 bases and 1 base respectively, with 10 bases between them. The CDR3 coding sequence is TGTGCCAGCTCGCCGGACAGTTCCTACGAGCAGTACTTC. As protein: CASSPDSSYEQYF.

The chain's CDR3 is CASSLQTGTYDYEQYF. The CDR3 coding sequence is TGTGCCAGCAGTTTACAAACCGGGACATATGACTACGAGCAGTACTTC. V and J are TRBV28 and TRBJ2-7, with a weak D call TRBD1 (6 bases). There are 16 residues in the CDR3. CDR1 and CDR2 (germline): MDHEN, SYDVKM. V was cut by 2 bases and J by 3 bases, with 17 bases left in between.

The J gene is TRBJ1-5, the V gene TRBV7-2, with a weak D call TRBD1 (5 bases). Trimming stripped 5 bases from V and 4 bases from J, with 27 bases between. This CDR3 region has 19 residues. In germline, CDR1 is SGHTA, CDR2 FQGNSA. CDR3 region: CASSPVTTATPTLNQPQHF. For the CDR3, the DNA is TGTGCCAGCAGCCCCGTGACGACAGCCACTCCTACTCTTAATCAGCCCCAGCATTTT.

J is TRBJ1-6 and V is TRBV30, with 7 bases lining up with TRBD1. V was pared by 0 bases and J by 6 bases, with 5 bases of the junction left unmatched. This CDR3 region has 15 residues. The germline V gene has CDR1 GTSNPN and CDR2 SVGIG (reference sequence). CDR3 in amino acids: CAWSVEGASNSPLHF. CDR3 bases: TGTGCCTGGAGTGTGGAGGGGGCTTCTAATTCACCCCTCCACTTT.

This sequence joins TRBV6-1 and TRBJ2-3, with 8 bases matching TRBD1. The CDR3 covers 16 residues. Per the germline V gene, CDR1 is MNHNS and CDR2 is SASEGT. Trimming removed 3 bases from V and 4 bases from J; junction bases left unmatched: 9. The DNA for the CDR3 is TGTGCCAGCAGTGATAGGACAGGGAATTTCGCAGATACGCAGTATTTT. This gives the protein CASSDRTGNFADTQYF.

The chain couples TRBV6-5 to TRBJ2-7, with 8 bases that match TRBD1. There are 13 residues in the CDR3. V gave up 11 bases and J gave up 2 bases; unmatched junction bases: 8. Germline CDR1 MNHEY, CDR2 SVGAGI. In nucleotides, the CDR3 is TGTGCCTCGACGCCGGGACAGGCCTACGAGCAGTACTTC. Its protein is CASTPGQAYEQYF.

The chain recombines TRBV11-2 with TRBJ2-1; possibly TRBD1 for D (5 bases). Trimming left V 6 bases short and J 10 bases short, with 25 bases between. Per germline, CDR1 SGHAT and CDR2 FQNNGV. The CDR3 is made up of 16 amino acids. CDR3 region: CASSSTAFRAGYEQFF. The CDR3 coding sequence is TGTGCCAGCAGTTCTACTGCCTTCAGGGCAGGATACGAGCAGTTCTTC.

J is TRBJ2-5 and V is TRBV6-2 or TRBV6-3; 13 bases are a match to TRBD2. V was pared by 5 bases and J by 5 bases, with 2 bases of the junction left unmatched. The CDR3 covers 14 residues. CDR1 MNHEY and CDR2 SVGEGT come from the germline V gene. CDR3 nucleotides: TGTGCCAGCAGTCAGACTAGCGGGGGGGAGACCCAGTACTTC. Its protein product is CASSQTSGGETQYF.